This T cell receptor (beta chain) comes out of a study of cytomegalovirus exposure and HLA in healthy donors. Broader study findings: It was shown in a later analysis that HLA-associated TCR beta chains were more clonally expanded than other, equally common chains. The study carried out a later analysis of TCR beta sequences. It associated about 15,000 of them with specific HLA alleles at a false discovery rate of 0.05. In a later analysis, CMV-associated beta chains were mostly HLA-associated, it appeared.

This CDR3 is 12 amino acids long. Trimming took off 6 bases at V and 6 bases at J, with 10 bases between the two ends. Per germline, CDR1 SGHTA and CDR2 FQGNSA. PCR involved 60 Vbeta and 13 Jbeta primers. Original analysis: A later analysis tallied approximately 78 million unique TCR beta chains, around 10 million of them shared. Method: immunoSEQ multiplex PCR; TCRdb's copy keeps in-frame clones and lacks some. D and trimming were read from the DNA, whereas the V and J calls and clone size are those reported in that table. The table lists about 170,000 clones, roughly 85% of them singletons. As regards this clone: No antigen is known for it.

Input material: PBMCs. The source of this sequence is a man between 25 and 39 years old in good health and CMV-seropositive. The chain couples TRBV7-2 to TRBJ2-3, with D uncertain. The CDR3 DNA follows: TGTGCCAGCAGTAATGGCCCGGATACGCAGTATTTT. It codes for CASSNGPDTQYF.